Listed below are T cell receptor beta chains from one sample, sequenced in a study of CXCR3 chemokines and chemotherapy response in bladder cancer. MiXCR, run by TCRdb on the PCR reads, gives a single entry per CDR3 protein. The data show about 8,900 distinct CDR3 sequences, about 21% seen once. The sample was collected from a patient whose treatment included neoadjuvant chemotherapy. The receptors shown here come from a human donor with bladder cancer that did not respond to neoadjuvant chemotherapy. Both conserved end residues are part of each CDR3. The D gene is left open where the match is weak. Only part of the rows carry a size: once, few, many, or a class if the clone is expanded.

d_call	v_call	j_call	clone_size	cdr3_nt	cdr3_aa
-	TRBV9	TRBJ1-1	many	TGTGCCAGCAGCGTAGGATCTAGGAACACTGAAGCTTTCTTT	CASSVGSRNTEAFF
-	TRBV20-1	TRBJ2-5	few	TGCAGTGCTCCCAGACTAGCCCAGGGGGTGAAGACCCAGTACTTC	CSAPRLAQGVKTQYF
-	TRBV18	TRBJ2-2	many	TGTGCCAGCTCGCCGGGACAGAACACCGGGGAGCTGTTTTTT	CASSPGQNTGELFF
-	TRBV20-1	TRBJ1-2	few	TGCAGTGCTAAGTCAGGCCTAGACTATGGCTACACCTTC	CSAKSGLDYGYTF
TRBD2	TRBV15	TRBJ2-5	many	TGTGCCACCAGCAGACGGGGGGGCTCAGAGACCCAGTACTTC	CATSRRGGSETQYF
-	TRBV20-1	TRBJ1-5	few	TGCAGTGCTAAAGTAGAGGCAGGGCAGCCCCAGCATTTT	CSAKVEAGQPQHF
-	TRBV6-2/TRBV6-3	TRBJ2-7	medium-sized	TGTGCCAGCAGTGAAAGCTCCTACGAGCAGTACTTC	CASSESSYEQYF
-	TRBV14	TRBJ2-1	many	TGTGCCAGCAGCCAATGGAGGTCCTACAATGAGCAGTTCTTC	CASSQWRSYNEQFF
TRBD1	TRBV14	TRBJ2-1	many	TGTGCCAGCAGCCAAGTGGGCCCGGGACAGGGGATGGATGAGCAGTTCTTC	CASSQVGPGQGMDEQFF
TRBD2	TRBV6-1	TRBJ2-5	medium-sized	TGTGCCAGCAGTAGCGGGGGGACCCAGGAGACCCAGTACTTC	CASSSGGTQETQYF
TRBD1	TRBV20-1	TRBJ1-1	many	TGCAGTGCTGGAGGGAGGACAGGGATCAGTGAAGCTTTCTTT	CSAGGRTGISEAFF
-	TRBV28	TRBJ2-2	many	TGTGCCAGCAGTTCGACTTACACCGGGGAGCTGTTTTTT	CASSSTYTGELFF
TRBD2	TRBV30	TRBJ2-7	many	TGTGCCTGGAGTGTACTAGCGGGGGGGCTCGACGAGCAGTACTTC	CAWSVLAGGLDEQYF
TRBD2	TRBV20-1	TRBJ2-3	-	TGCAGTGCTAGCCCTAGCGGGGATTCAGATACGCAGTATTTT	CSASPSGDSDTQYF
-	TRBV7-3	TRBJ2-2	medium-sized	TGTGCCAGCAGCTTATTAAGCACCGGGGAGCTGTTTTTT	CASSLLSTGELFF
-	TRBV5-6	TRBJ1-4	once	TGTGCCAGCACCCCGAGGGCCCAGGGTACGGAAAAACTGTTTTTT	CASTPRAQGTEKLFF
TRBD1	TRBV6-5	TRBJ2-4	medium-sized	TGTGCCAGCAGTACCCCTGACAGGGAAGGCATTCAGTACTTC	CASSTPDREGIQYF
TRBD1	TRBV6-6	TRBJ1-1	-	TGTGCCAGCAAGACAGGGGGCGATGGATGGACTGAAGCTTTCTTT	CASKTGGDGWTEAFF
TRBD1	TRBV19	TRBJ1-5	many	TGTGCCAGTAGTGCAGACAGGGGGAAGAATCAGCCCCAGCATTTT	CASSADRGKNQPQHF
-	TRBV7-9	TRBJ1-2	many	TGTGCCAGCAGCTCCCAAGGGATCGCGGACTATGGCTACACCTTC	CASSSQGIADYGYTF
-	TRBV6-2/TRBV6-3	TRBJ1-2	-	TGTGCCAGCAGTCCCGGGACAACCCTTAACTATGGCTACACCTTC	CASSPGTTLNYGYTF
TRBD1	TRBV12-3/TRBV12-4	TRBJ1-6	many	TGTGCCAGCAACCGACAGGGACTAAATTCACCCCTCCACTTT	CASNRQGLNSPLHF
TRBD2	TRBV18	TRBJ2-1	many	TGTGCCAGCTCTCTCCTAGCGGATATCTACAATGAGCAGTTCTTC	CASSLLADIYNEQFF
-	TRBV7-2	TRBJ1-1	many	TGTGCCAGCAGCTTTCAGATGAACACTGAAGCTTTCTTT	CASSFQMNTEAFF
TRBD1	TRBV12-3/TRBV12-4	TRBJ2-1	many	TGTGCCAGCAGTTTAGGAGGGACAGACAATGAGCAGTTCTTC	CASSLGGTDNEQFF
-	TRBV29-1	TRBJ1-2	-	TGCAGCGTTGAGCGGGAAACTAACTATAACTACACCTTC	CSVERETNYNYTF
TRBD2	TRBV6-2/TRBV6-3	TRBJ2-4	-	TGTGCCAGCCAACCAAGCGGGGGGAGTGAGAACATTCAGTACTTC	CASQPSGGSENIQYF
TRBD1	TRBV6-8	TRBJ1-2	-	TGTGCCACCTTCAAGGGGACAGGAGCCAATGGCTACACCTTC	CATFKGTGANGYTF
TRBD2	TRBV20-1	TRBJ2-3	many	TGCAGTGCTAGCCTCCAGGGACTAGCGGGGGGGCCCGGAGATACGCAGTATTTT	CSASLQGLAGGPGDTQYF
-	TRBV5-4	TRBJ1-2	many	TGTGCCAGCAGCTTGGGCTCCCAGTATGGCTACACCTTC	CASSLGSQYGYTF
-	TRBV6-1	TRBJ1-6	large	TGTGCCAGCAGGATCCCCGGGACGCTAGGTTCACCCCTCCACTTT	CASRIPGTLGSPLHF
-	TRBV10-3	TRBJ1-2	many	TGCGCCCACCAGGGTGGGGAGGGCTACACCTTC	CAHQGGEGYTF
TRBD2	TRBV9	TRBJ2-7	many	TGTGCCAGCAGCCGGGCCGGGACTAGCGGCTCCTACGAGCAGTACTTC	CASSRAGTSGSYEQYF
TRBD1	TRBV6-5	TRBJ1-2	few	TGTGCCAGCAGTTCCGGGACAGTCTATGGCTACACCTTC	CASSSGTVYGYTF
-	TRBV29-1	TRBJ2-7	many	TGCAGCGTTGCTGTGTTCGGGACTCAGGAATACGAGCAGTACTTC	CSVAVFGTQEYEQYF
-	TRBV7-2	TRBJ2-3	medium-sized	TGTGCCAGCAGCTTAAGAGGTGTGGGCCAGAGCACAGATACGCAGTATTTT	CASSLRGVGQSTDTQYF
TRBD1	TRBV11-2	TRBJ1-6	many	TGTGCCAGCAGCTTAGATGGGACAGGAAATTCACCCCTCCACTTT	CASSLDGTGNSPLHF
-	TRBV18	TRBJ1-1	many	TGTGCCAGCTCACCATCTGGGACTGACGGCTCGGAAGCTTTCTTT	CASSPSGTDGSEAFF
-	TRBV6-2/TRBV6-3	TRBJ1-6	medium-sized	TGTGCCAGCAGCCCTACGGCCGATAATTCACCCCTCCACTTT	CASSPTADNSPLHF
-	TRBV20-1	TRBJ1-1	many	TGCAGTGCTAGCATCCCCGTCCAGACGAGTGGCACTGAAGCTTTCTTT	CSASIPVQTSGTEAFF
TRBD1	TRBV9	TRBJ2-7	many	TGTGCCAGCAGCGTAGCCGGGACAGGGTACAACGAGCAGTACTTC	CASSVAGTGYNEQYF
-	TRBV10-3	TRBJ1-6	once	TGTGCCATCAGTGAGGGAATGACACCCCTCCACTTT	CAISEGMTPLHF
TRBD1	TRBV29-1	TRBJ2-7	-	TGCAGCGTTGAGGAAAACAGGGGCAACGAGCAGTACTTC	CSVEENRGNEQYF
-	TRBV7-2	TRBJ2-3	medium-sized	TGTGCCAGCAGCTTAGCAAAGGCAGATACGCAGTATTTT	CASSLAKADTQYF
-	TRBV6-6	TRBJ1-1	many	TGTGCCAGCAGCCGGAACACTGAAGCTTTCTTT	CASSRNTEAFF
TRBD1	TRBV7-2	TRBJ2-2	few	TGTGCCAGCAGCAGTAGGGACAGTTACACCGGGGAGCTGTTTTTT	CASSSRDSYTGELFF
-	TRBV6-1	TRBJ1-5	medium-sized	TGTGCCAGCTTACTGAATAGCAATCAGCCCCAGCATTTT	CASLLNSNQPQHF
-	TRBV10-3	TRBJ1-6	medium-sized	TGTGCCATCACGTCTGGGGAGAATTCACCCCTCCACTTT	CAITSGENSPLHF
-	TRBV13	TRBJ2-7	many	TGTGCCAGCAGCTTATTGGCCGGGGACGAGCAGTACTTC	CASSLLAGDEQYF